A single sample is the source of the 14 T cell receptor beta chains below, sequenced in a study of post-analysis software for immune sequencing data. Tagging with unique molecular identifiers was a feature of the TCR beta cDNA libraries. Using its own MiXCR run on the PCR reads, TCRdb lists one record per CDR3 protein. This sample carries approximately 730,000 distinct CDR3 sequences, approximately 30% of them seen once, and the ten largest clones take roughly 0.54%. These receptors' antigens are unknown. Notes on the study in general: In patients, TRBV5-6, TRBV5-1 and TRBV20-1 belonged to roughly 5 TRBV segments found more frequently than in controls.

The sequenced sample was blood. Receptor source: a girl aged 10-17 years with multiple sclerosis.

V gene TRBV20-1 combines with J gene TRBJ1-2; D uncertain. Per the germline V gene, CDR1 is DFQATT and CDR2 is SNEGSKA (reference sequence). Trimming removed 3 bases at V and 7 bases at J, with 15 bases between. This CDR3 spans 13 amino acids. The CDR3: CSARGSLSSGYTF. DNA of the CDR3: TGCAGTGCTAGGGGGTCTCTATCTAGTGGCTACACCTTC.

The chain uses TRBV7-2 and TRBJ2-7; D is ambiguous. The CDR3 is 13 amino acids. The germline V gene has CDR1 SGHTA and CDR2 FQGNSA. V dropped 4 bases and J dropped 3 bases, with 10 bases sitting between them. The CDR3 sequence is CASSSATFYEQYF. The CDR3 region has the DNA TGTGCCAGCAGCTCGGCGACTTTCTACGAGCAGTACTTC.

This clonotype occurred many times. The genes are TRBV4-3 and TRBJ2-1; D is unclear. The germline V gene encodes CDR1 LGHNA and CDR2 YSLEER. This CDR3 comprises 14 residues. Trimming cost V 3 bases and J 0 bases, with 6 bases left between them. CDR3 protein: CASSQSSSYNEQFF. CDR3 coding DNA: TGCGCCAGCAGCCAGAGTAGCTCCTACAATGAGCAGTTCTTC.

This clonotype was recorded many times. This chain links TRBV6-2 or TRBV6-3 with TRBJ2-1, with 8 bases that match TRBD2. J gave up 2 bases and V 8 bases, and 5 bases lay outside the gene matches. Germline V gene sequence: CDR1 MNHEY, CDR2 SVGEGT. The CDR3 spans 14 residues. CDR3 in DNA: TGTGCCAGCCGAAATAGCGGGACCTACAATGAGCAGTTCTTC. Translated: CASRNSGTYNEQFF.

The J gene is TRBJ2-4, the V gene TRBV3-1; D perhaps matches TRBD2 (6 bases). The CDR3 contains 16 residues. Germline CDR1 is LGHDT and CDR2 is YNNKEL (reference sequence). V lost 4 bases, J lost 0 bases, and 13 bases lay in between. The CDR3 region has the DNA TGTGCCAGCAGCCCGATAGCGGACTTAGCCAAAAACATTCAGTACTTC. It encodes CASSPIADLAKNIQYF.

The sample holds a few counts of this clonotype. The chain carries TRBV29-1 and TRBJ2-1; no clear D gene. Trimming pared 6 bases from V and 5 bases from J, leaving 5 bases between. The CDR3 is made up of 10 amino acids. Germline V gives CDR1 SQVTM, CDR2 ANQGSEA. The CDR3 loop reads CSVVDNEQFF. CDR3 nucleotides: TGCAGCGTCGTGGACAATGAGCAGTTCTTC.

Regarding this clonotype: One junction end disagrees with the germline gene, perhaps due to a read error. CDR3 in DNA: TGTGCCATCAGCTTGAAATGGACAGCTTCGAACTATGGCTGCACCTTC. This sequence encodes CAISLKWTASNYGCTF. The chain uses TRBV10-3 and TRBJ1-2; D perhaps matches TRBD1 (6 bases). CDR1 and CDR2 (germline): ENHRY, SYGVKD. The CDR3 has 16 residues.

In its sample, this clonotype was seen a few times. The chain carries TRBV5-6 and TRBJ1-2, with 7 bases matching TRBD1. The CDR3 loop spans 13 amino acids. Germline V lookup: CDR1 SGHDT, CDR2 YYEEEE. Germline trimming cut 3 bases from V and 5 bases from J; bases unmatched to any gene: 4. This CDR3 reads CASSSGQKYGYTF. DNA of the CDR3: TGTGCCAGCAGCTCGGGACAGAAGTATGGCTACACCTTC.

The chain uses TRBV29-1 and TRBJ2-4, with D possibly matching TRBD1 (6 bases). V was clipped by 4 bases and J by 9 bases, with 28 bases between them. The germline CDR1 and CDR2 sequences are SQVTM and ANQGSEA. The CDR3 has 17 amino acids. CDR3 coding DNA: TGCAGCGTTGCCTTTAAAGTAGGGACAATACGGGGCGGCATTCAGTACTTC. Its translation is CSVAFKVGTIRGGIQYF.

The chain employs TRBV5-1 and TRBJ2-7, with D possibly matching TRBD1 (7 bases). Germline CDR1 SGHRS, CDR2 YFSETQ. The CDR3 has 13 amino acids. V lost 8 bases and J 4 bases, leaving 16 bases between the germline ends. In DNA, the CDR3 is TGCGCCAGAAAAAAACAGGGGACTTACGAGCAGTACTTC. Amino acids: CARKKQGTYEQYF.

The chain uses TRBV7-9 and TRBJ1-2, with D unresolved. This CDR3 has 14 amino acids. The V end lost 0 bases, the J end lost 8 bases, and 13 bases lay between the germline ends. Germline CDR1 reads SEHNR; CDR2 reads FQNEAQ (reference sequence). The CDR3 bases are TGTGCCAGCAGCTTAGCGCGCCGGATAGAAGGCTACACCTTC. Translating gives CASSLARRIEGYTF. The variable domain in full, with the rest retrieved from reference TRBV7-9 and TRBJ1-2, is DTGVSQNPRHKITKRGQNVTFRCDPISEHNRLYWYRQTLGQGPEFLTYFQNEAQLEKSRLLSDRFSAERPKGSFSTLEIQRTEQGDSAMYLCASSLARRIEGYTFGSGTRLTVV.

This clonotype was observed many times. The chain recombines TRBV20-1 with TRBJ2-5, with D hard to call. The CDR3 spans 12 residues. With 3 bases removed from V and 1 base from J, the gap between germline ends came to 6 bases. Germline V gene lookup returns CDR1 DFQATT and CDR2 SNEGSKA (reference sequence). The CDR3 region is CSASRSQETQYF. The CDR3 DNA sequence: TGCAGTGCTAGTCGTAGCCAAGAGACCCAGTACTTC.

The CDR3 loop is CSVEERVHEQFF. In DNA, the CDR3 is TGCAGCGTTGAAGAACGGGTACATGAGCAGTTCTTC. The chain recombines TRBV29-1 with TRBJ2-1; D not resolved. The germline V gene has CDR1 SQVTM and CDR2 ANQGSEA. The CDR3 is made up of 12 amino acids. Trimming cost V 0 bases and J 8 bases, with 8 bases left between them.

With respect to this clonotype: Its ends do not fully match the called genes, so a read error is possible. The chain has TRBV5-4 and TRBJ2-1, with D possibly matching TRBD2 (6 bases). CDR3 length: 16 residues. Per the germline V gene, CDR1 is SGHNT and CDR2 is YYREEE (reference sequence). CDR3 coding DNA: TGTGCCAGCAGCCCCCTCCAGGTAGCGGCATACAACGAGCAGTTCTTC. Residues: CASSPLQVAAYNEQFF.